These 11 T cell receptor beta chains were all obtained from the same sample, sequenced in a study of cytomegalovirus exposure and HLA in healthy donors. The primer mix had 60 Vbeta and 13 Jbeta primers. TCRdb keeps only in-frame clones here, not all; method: immunoSEQ multiplex PCR. The sample has approximately 110,000 clones, roughly two thirds seen once. Sample: PBMCs. The origin of the receptors is a man aged 40-55 years in good health and CMV-seronegative.

V is TRBV11-3 and J is TRBJ2-1; weak D call: TRBD2 (7 bases). V lost 2 bases to trimming and J lost 7 bases, with 15 bases between them. The CDR3 has 15 amino acids. CDR1 SGHNT and CDR2 YENEEA come from the germline V gene. The DNA for the CDR3 is TGTGCCAGCAGCTTAACGCGGGGGCGCGGGAATGAGCAGTTCTTC. Amino acid sequence: CASSLTRGRGNEQFF.

The chain recombines TRBV6-5 with TRBJ2-7; no definite D call. The CDR3 is 14 residues long. Trimming shortened V by 4 bases and J by 5 bases, and 15 bases separated the two germline ends. CDR1 MNHEY and CDR2 SVGAGI come from the germline V gene. The CDR3 spells CASSFRGMVHEQYF. CDR3 bases: TGTGCCAGCAGTTTTCGAGGAATGGTCCACGAGCAGTACTTC.

The V call is TRBV6-1, the J call TRBJ1-4, with D perhaps matching TRBD1 (5 bases). The ends were cut back, 10 bases at V and 7 bases at J, with 13 bases in the middle. Germline V gene lookup returns CDR1 MNHNS and CDR2 SASEGT. The length of the CDR3 is 12 residues. The chain's CDR3 is CATLTTVEKLFF. The CDR3 bases are TGTGCCACCCTCACGACAGTTGAAAAACTGTTTTTT.

The V call is TRBV27, the J call TRBJ2-1, with 8 positions matching TRBD1. The ends lost 4 bases at V and 6 bases at J; junction bases unmatched: 14. The CDR3 is made up of 17 amino acids. Germline values: CDR1 MNHEY, CDR2 SMNVEV (reference sequence). In DNA form, the CDR3 reads TGTGCCAGCAGTTCCCGCGGTACAGGGGGACCTCGCAATGAGCAGTTCTTC. Its protein is CASSSRGTGGPRNEQFF.

The J gene is TRBJ2-3, the V gene TRBV30; perhaps TRBD2 as D (5 bases). Germline loops: CDR1 GTSNPN, CDR2 SVGIG (reference sequence). With 0 bases removed from V and 8 bases from J, the gap between germline ends came to 9 bases. CDR3 size: 12 residues. The CDR3 reads CAWSVVAGTQYF. DNA for the CDR3: TGTGCCTGGAGTGTAGTGGCGGGTACGCAGTATTTT.

The chain couples TRBV4-1 to TRBJ2-7; 9 bases fit TRBD1. The CDR3 totals 14 residues. The germline V gene has CDR1 MGHRA and CDR2 YSYEKL. V lost 1 base and J lost 5; bases outside the gene matches: 3. The CDR3 DNA reads as TGCGCCAGCAGCCAAGGGACAGGGGAGAACGAGCAGTACTTC. As protein: CASSQGTGENEQYF.

The genes are TRBV19 and TRBJ1-6; 9 nucleotides agree with TRBD1. CDR1 and CDR2 (germline): LNHDA, SQIVND (reference sequence). Trimming took 3 bases from V and 7 from J; bases not matched to a gene: 4. The CDR3 totals 15 residues. CDR3 nucleotide sequence: TGTGCCAGTAGTATTACGACAGGGGGGAATTCACCCCTCCACTTT. Amino acid sequence: CASSITTGGNSPLHF.

The chain joins TRBV6-5 to TRBJ2-7, with D possibly TRBD1 on 5 matching bases. Trimming cost V 0 bases and J 0 bases, with 9 bases left between them. CDR3 length equals 15 residues. CDR1 is MNHEY and CDR2 is SVGAGI in the germline V gene. The DNA of the CDR3 is TGTGCCAGCAGTTACTCTTCAGGGTACTCCTACGAGCAGTACTTC. Translation gives CASSYSSGYSYEQYF.

This clone has just one count. The chain uses TRBV27 and TRBJ2-3; weak D call: TRBD2 (7 bases). CDR1 MNHEY and CDR2 SMNVEV come from the germline V gene (reference sequence). V was cut by 5 bases and J by 1 base, with 16 bases left in between. This CDR3 has 16 residues. As DNA, the CDR3 is TGTGCCAGCAGTCCGATAAGGGGGGGTGGCACAGATACGCAGTATTTT. Translation gives CASSPIRGGGTDTQYF.

The genes are TRBV20-1 and TRBJ2-5, with a tentative D call TRBD1 (5 bases). Germline-derived CDR1 and CDR2 are DFQATT and SNEGSKA (reference sequence). This CDR3 is built from 11 residues. CDR3 nucleotide sequence: TGCAGCGCCGACAGAGAAGAGACCCAGTACTTC. This encodes CSADREETQYF.

The chain couples TRBV11-2 to TRBJ2-1, with D perhaps TRBD2 (6 bases). Germline V CDR1 and CDR2: SGHAT, FQNNGV. The germline V and J ends were trimmed by 0 bases and 12 bases, with 9 bases remaining between them. This CDR3 is 12 amino acids long. This chain's CDR3 is CASSLDRGTQFF. CDR3 coding DNA: TGTGCCAGCAGCTTAGACCGGGGGACGCAGTTCTTC.